Below, 9 T cell receptor beta chains from the same sample are listed, as sequenced in a study of T cell clonotyping in hematopoietic cell transplantation. Some clones are missing from TCRdb's copy, which holds only in-frame ones; the method was immunoSEQ multiplex PCR. Among 3,300 or so clones listed, roughly 57% were seen once. Sequenced material: peripheral blood mononuclear cells, taken 30 days after allogeneic stem cell transplant. The receptors come from a female patient between 30 and 45 years old who had an allogeneic stem cell transplant, so T cells may come from the graft donor. Some clones in this sample may be carry-over from other donors' samples.

This chain links TRBV2 with TRBJ1-4, with D maybe TRBD1 (6 bases). From germline, CDR1 is SNHLY and CDR2 FYNNEI. The CDR3 is made up of 12 amino acids. The CDR3 is CAGRGGREKLFF. CDR3 bases: TGTGCAGGCCGGGGGGGCCGAGAAAAACTGTTTTTT.

The table lists this clone with a few counts. The rearrangement uses TRBV4-1 and TRBJ2-7; 8 bases are shared with TRBD2. The CDR3 has 15 residues. The J segment lost 5 bases and the V segment lost 1 base, leaving 7 bases of the junction unmatched. Germline values: CDR1 MGHRA, CDR2 YSYEKL. The CDR3 nucleotides are TGCGCCAGCAGCCAAGGGACGGGGGGGCTTGACGAGCAGTACTTC. Protein: CASSQGTGGLDEQYF.

The V call is TRBV27, the J call TRBJ2-1; D gene unclear. V was shortened by 6 bases and J by 3 bases, with 9 bases between the two germline ends. Per germline, CDR1 MNHEY and CDR2 SMNVEV (reference sequence). This CDR3 is built from 13 residues. This CDR3 reads CASSGEGYNEQFF. As DNA, the CDR3 is TGTGCCAGCAGCGGTGAAGGCTACAATGAGCAGTTCTTC.

The V call is TRBV19, the J call TRBJ2-5; weak D call: TRBD1 (5 bases). This CDR3 region has 14 residues. The V gene lost 3 bases and the J gene lost 2 bases, with 10 bases spanning the gap. CDR1 is LNHDA and CDR2 is SQIVND in the germline V gene (reference sequence). CDR3 coding DNA: TGTGCCAGTAGTATCCAGGGATGGCAAGAGACCCAGTACTTC. It codes for CASSIQGWQETQYF.

V gene TRBV4-1 combines with J gene TRBJ1-4, with D uncertain. The V gene's germline CDR1 is MGHRA and CDR2 YSYEKL. Trimming cost V 7 bases and J 0 bases, with 9 bases left between them. CDR3 length: 14 amino acids. The CDR3, as DNA: TGCGCCAGCACCCACCGGGCAACTAATGAAAAACTGTTTTTT. Its protein is CASTHRATNEKLFF.

This chain links TRBV11-2 with TRBJ2-7; 9 positions match TRBD2. Germline CDR1 and CDR2: SGHAT and FQNNGV. The trim removed 5 bases at V and 2 bases at J, leaving 7 bases unmatched. The CDR3 sequence is 15 residues long. CDR3 DNA sequence: TGTGCCAGCAGCGCGGCTAGCGGGACAACCTACGAGCAGTACTTC. Translating gives CASSAASGTTYEQYF. Full variable domain (rest looked up from reference TRBV11-2 and TRBJ2-7): EAGVAQSPRYKIIEKRQSVAFWCNPISGHATLYWYQQILGQGPKLLIQFQNNGVVDDSQLPKDRFSAERLKGVDSTLKIQPAKLEDSAVYLCASSAASGTTYEQYFGPGTRLTVT.

V gene TRBV27 combines with J gene TRBJ1-6; 10 bases are shared with TRBD1. The CDR3 has 13 amino acids. Germline V gives CDR1 MNHEY, CDR2 SMNVEV (reference sequence). V shed 10 bases, J shed 7 bases, and the junction held 4 bases outside the gene matches. CDR3 bases: TGTGCCACTTGGACAGGGGGAAATTCACCCCTCCACTTT. Amino acids: CATWTGGNSPLHF.

This clone is hyperexpanded by share. This chain joins TRBV7-8 and TRBJ2-4; 8 bases agree with TRBD2. Germline CDR1 is SGHVS and CDR2 is FQNEAQ. This CDR3 has 18 residues. V lost 6 bases and J lost 6; bases outside the gene matches: 19. CDR3 protein: CASSSPANGGGMVNIQYF. CDR3 DNA sequence: TGTGCCAGCAGTTCCCCGGCCAATGGCGGGGGGATGGTAAACATTCAGTACTTC. Full variable domain (missing parts from reference TRBV7-8 and TRBJ2-4): GAGVSQSPRYKVAKRGQDVALRCDPISGHVSLFWYQQALGQGPEFLTYFQNEAQLDKSGLPSDRFFAERPEGSVSTLKIQRTQQEDSAVYLCASSSPANGGGMVNIQYFGAGTRLSVL.

This clone came up a few times. The chain is built from TRBV19 and TRBJ1-4; D uncertain. Germline-derived CDR1 and CDR2 are LNHDA and SQIVND (reference sequence). The CDR3 is made up of 17 amino acids. V gave up 6 bases and J gave up 1 base, with 18 bases separating them. In DNA form, the CDR3 reads TGTGCCAGTAGGGCAAGCGCACCATTTGGAACTAATGAAAAACTGTTTTTT. This translates into CASRASAPFGTNEKLFF.